Below are 26 T cell receptor beta chains sequenced from a single sample in a study of blood T cell repertoires in COVID-19. Assay used: immunoSEQ multiplex PCR; TCRdb lists only in-frame clones, some missing. The sample carries around 250,000 clones, around 88% recorded once. The sample comprised peripheral blood. The receptors originated from a man aged 35 to 55 with active or convalescent COVID-19.

CDR3 coding DNA: TGTGCCAGCAGCTCCGACGGACGGACTCTTAGCAATCAGCCCCAGCATTTT. Translating it yields CASSSDGRTLSNQPQHF. The V gene is TRBV7-9, the J gene TRBJ1-5; D gene ambiguous. The CDR3 consists of 17 residues. The V and J ends lost 4 bases and 0 bases respectively, with 16 bases between them. In germline, CDR1 is SEHNR, CDR2 FQNEAQ (reference sequence).

The V and J genes are TRBV5-6 and TRBJ1-2; D is possibly TRBD1 (5 bases). The V end lost 4 bases, the J end lost 8 bases, and 24 bases lay between the germline ends. CDR1 is SGHDT and CDR2 is YYEEEE in the germline V gene. CDR3 length: 16 residues. CDR3 nucleotides: TGTGCCAGCAGCCTCTACCCGGGGGAGACAACTGGGGGCTACACCTTC. Translating it yields CASSLYPGETTGGYTF.

This chain connects TRBV7-6 to TRBJ2-2, with TRBD1 identical over 12 bases. Losses at the gene ends were 4 bases for V and 5 bases for J; bases not matched to a gene: 8. The V gene's germline CDR1 is SGHVS and CDR2 FNYEAQ. The CDR3 spans 17 residues. Here the CDR3 reads CASSSGQGALGTGELFF. The DNA of the CDR3 is TGTGCCAGCAGCTCGGGACAGGGGGCCCTAGGGACCGGGGAGCTGTTTTTT.

This sequence joins TRBV30 and TRBJ1-2; D may be TRBD1 (5 bases). The CDR3 is made up of 13 amino acids. V lost 8 bases, J lost 8 bases, and 21 bases lay in between. Germline-derived CDR1 and CDR2 are GTSNPN and SVGIG (reference sequence). CDR3 DNA: TGTGCCGGGGACGTAACAGGACATGGAGGCTACACCTTC. It translates to CAGDVTGHGGYTF. Full variable domain (outside the CDR3, taken from reference TRBV30 and TRBJ1-2): SQTIHQWPATLVQPVGSPLSLECTVEGTSNPNLYWYRQAAGRGLQLLFYSVGIGQISSEVPQNLSASRPQDRQFILSSKKLLLSDSGFYLCAGDVTGHGGYTFGSGTRLTVV.

V usage is TRBV9 and J usage is TRBJ2-5, with TRBD1 matching 9 bases. This CDR3 contains 15 residues. The V segment lost 3 bases and the J segment 3 bases; nucleotides outside the gene matches: 6. Germline V gene lookup returns CDR1 SGDLS and CDR2 YYNGEE. Written as DNA, the CDR3 is TGTGCCAGCAGCGCCGACGGGACAGGGAAAGAGACCCAGTACTTC. It codes for CASSADGTGKETQYF.

The rearrangement joins TRBV30 to TRBJ2-6, with 8 bases that match TRBD1. The ends lost 0 bases at V and 1 base at J; junction bases unmatched: 8. Per the germline V gene, CDR1 is GTSNPN and CDR2 is SVGIG (reference sequence). CDR3 size: 18 residues. For the CDR3, the DNA is TGTGCCTGGAGTGTAGCTGGGACAGGTGTGTCTGGGGCCAACGTCCTGACTTTC. Amino acid sequence: CAWSVAGTGVSGANVLTF. The complete variable domain, with remaining parts taken from reference TRBV30 and TRBJ2-6, reads SQTIHQWPATLVQPVGSPLSLECTVEGTSNPNLYWYRQAAGRGLQLLFYSVGIGQISSEVPQNLSASRPQDRQFILSSKKLLLSDSGFYLCAWSVAGTGVSGANVLTFGAGSRLTVL.

The CDR3: CASSPGTAGLRELFF. The CDR3 coding sequence is TGTGCCAGCAGCCCGGGCACGGCGGGGCTCCGGGAGCTGTTTTTT. The chain links TRBV5-6 to TRBJ2-2; D possibly corresponds to TRBD2 (6 bases). V lost 4 bases and J lost 9, with 19 bases in between. This CDR3 is 15 amino acids long. The V gene's germline CDR1 is SGHDT and CDR2 YYEEEE.

The chain recombines TRBV11-2 with TRBJ1-6; a weak D match, TRBD1 (6 bases). The germline V and J ends were trimmed by 1 base and 8 bases, with 12 bases remaining between them. In germline, CDR1 is SGHAT, CDR2 FQNNGV. This CDR3 comprises 15 residues. CDR3 loop: CASSLANRVDSPLHF. CDR3 bases: TGTGCCAGCAGCTTAGCGAACAGGGTCGATTCACCCCTCCACTTT.

The table lists this clone with a few counts. The rearrangement uses TRBV7-2 and TRBJ1-4; 7 bases line up with TRBD1. CDR1 and CDR2 (germline): SGHTA, FQGNSA. This CDR3 spans 15 amino acids. Trimming cost V 5 bases and J 4 bases; bases outside gene matches: 7. CDR3 residues: CASSVRQGNNEKLFF. Here the CDR3 DNA reads TGTGCCAGCAGCGTTAGACAGGGAAATAATGAAAAACTGTTTTTT.

The chain employs TRBV5-1 and TRBJ2-7, with TRBD2 matching 13 bases. The CDR3 extends over 15 amino acids. Germline V gene sequence: CDR1 SGHRS, CDR2 YFSETQ. The junction had 5 bases not matched to a gene; V was cut back by 3 bases and J by 5 bases. The CDR3 DNA follows: TGCGCCAGCAGCTCGCGGACTAGCGGGAGTCACGAGCAGTACTTC. Its translation: CASSSRTSGSHEQYF.

V gene TRBV7-3 combines with J gene TRBJ2-3; 9 bases match TRBD2. This CDR3 is 15 amino acids long. After removal of 5 bases from V and 6 bases from J, the junction contained 9 bases not matched to a gene. The germline V gene has CDR1 SGHTA and CDR2 FQGTGA. Here the CDR3 DNA reads TGTGCCAGCAGCCCCCTAGCGGGGACCGGGGATACGCAGTATTTT. As protein: CASSPLAGTGDTQYF.

The table lists this clone with a few counts. J is TRBJ1-5 and V is TRBV6-5, with D possibly matching TRBD1 (5 bases). V dropped 5 bases and J dropped 0 bases, with 11 bases sitting between them. The CDR3 contains 15 residues. Germline CDR1 is MNHEY and CDR2 is SVGAGI. The CDR3, as DNA: TGTGCCAGCAGTCCTCAGGGCTATAGCAATCAGCCCCAGCATTTT. Translation: CASSPQGYSNQPQHF.

This clone was observed once. The chain combines TRBV18 with TRBJ1-2; tentatively, D is TRBD1 (5 bases). The CDR3 loop spans 15 amino acids. Trimming left V 3 bases short and J 8 bases short, with 19 bases between. Looked up from germline, CDR1 is KGHSH and CDR2 is LQKENI. Written as DNA, the CDR3 is TGTGCCAGCTCACCGGACGCCCCCGAGCGGGGCGGCTACACCTTC. As protein: CASSPDAPERGGYTF.

The table lists this clone with a few counts. This chain uses TRBV19 with TRBJ1-5; D gene uncertain. The V end lost 5 bases, the J end lost 1 base, and 12 bases lay between the germline ends. This CDR3 region has 15 residues. CDR1 is LNHDA, CDR2 SQIVND, per germline (reference sequence). CDR3 loop: CASSYMGASNQPQHF. CDR3 bases: TGTGCCAGTAGTTACATGGGAGCGAGCAATCAGCCCCAGCATTTT.

The chain joins TRBV2 to TRBJ2-1; 9 positions agree with TRBD2. This CDR3 spans 14 amino acids. The ends lost 2 bases at V and 14 bases at J; junction bases unmatched: 10. Germline assignment: CDR1 SNHLY and CDR2 FYNNEI. The CDR3 loop reads CASSESGDSGGKFF. The CDR3 DNA reads as TGTGCCAGCAGTGAATCCGGGGATAGCGGGGGCAAGTTCTTC.

The CDR3 DNA sequence: TGTGCCAGCAGCTGGGGGAGCGGGGGGGCCCGGGAGACCCAGTACTTC. It encodes CASSWGSGGARETQYF. J is TRBJ2-5 and V is TRBV7-2; 10 nucleotides match TRBD2. Trimming took 4 bases from V and 5 from J; bases not matched to a gene: 10. In germline, CDR1 is SGHTA, CDR2 FQGNSA. There are 16 residues in the CDR3.

The chain employs TRBV27 and TRBJ1-1; a weak D match, TRBD1 (5 bases). The germline V gene has CDR1 MNHEY and CDR2 SMNVEV (reference sequence). The CDR3 is made up of 17 amino acids. V lost 5 bases and J 1 base, leaving 20 bases between the germline ends. CDR3 coding DNA: TGTGCCAGCAGTCAGTACGAGACAGCGATCAAGAACACTGAAGCTTTCTTT. Its protein is CASSQYETAIKNTEAFF.

This clone was counted a few times. For the CDR3, the DNA is TGTGCCACCAGTGACCCAGGGGGAGGTAGCTATGGCTACACCTTC. Encoded protein: CATSDPGGGSYGYTF. The rearrangement joins TRBV24-1 to TRBJ1-2; 7 nucleotides agree with TRBD1. Germline V gene data show CDR1 as KGHDR and CDR2 as SFDVKD. J lost 4 bases, V lost 4 bases, and 8 bases had no gene match. The CDR3 spans 15 residues.

In the case of this clone: The sample has other DNA sequences that encode this CDR3 too. This chain connects TRBV3-1 (or the pseudogene TRBV3-2) to TRBJ1-5; D gene ambiguous. This CDR3 region has 14 residues. V was shortened by 1 base and J by 0 bases, with 4 bases between the two germline ends. Per germline, CDR1 LGHDT and CDR2 YNNKEL (reference sequence). The CDR3 is CASSQAGSNQPQHF. In DNA form, the CDR3 reads TGTGCCAGCAGCCAAGCCGGTAGCAATCAGCCCCAGCATTTT.

The gene calls are TRBV14 and TRBJ2-3; tentative D call: TRBD2 (6 bases). Trimming removed 4 bases from V and 2 bases from J, with 13 bases in between. The CDR3 is 15 amino acids. The V gene's germline CDR1 is SGHDN and CDR2 FVKESK. CDR3 in DNA: TGTGCCAGCAGCCGGGGGGTGATTAACACAGATACGCAGTATTTT. The encoded protein is CASSRGVINTDTQYF. The full variable domain, its missing parts supplied by reference TRBV14 and TRBJ2-3, is EAGVTQFPSHSVIEKGQTVTLRCDPISGHDNLYWYRRVMGKEIKFLLHFVKESKQDESGMPNNRFLAERTGGTYSTLKVQPAELEDSGVYFCASSRGVINTDTQYFGPGTRLTVL.

The rearrangement links TRBV7-9 to TRBJ2-5; tentative D call: TRBD2 (6 bases). Germline-derived CDR1 and CDR2 are SEHNR and FQNEAQ (reference sequence). This CDR3 has 18 amino acids. Trimming shortened V by 2 bases and J by 5 bases, and 24 bases separated the two germline ends. The CDR3 loop is CASSLKRWVGTAGETQYF. The CDR3, as DNA: TGTGCCAGCAGCTTAAAGCGTTGGGTAGGGACTGCCGGGGAGACCCAGTACTTC.

This clone was seen once. This chain connects TRBV2 to TRBJ1-3, with D unresolved. Germline CDR1 SNHLY, CDR2 FYNNEI. V lost 8 bases and J lost 0, with 8 bases in between. CDR3 size: 13 residues. The CDR3 DNA is TGTGCCAGCTTACGAGACTCTGGAAACACCATATATTTT. Translated, it gives CASLRDSGNTIYF.

This clone was counted between two and nine times. The chain recombines TRBV19 with TRBJ2-7, with TRBD1 matching 7 bases. The V gene end was trimmed by 7 bases and the J gene end by 2 bases; junction bases not matched to a gene: 8. Germline V gene data show CDR1 as LNHDA and CDR2 as SQIVND (reference sequence). The CDR3 spans 14 residues. The CDR3 loop is CASTGRQGAYEQYF. The CDR3 nucleotides read TGTGCCAGTACTGGGCGCCAGGGGGCCTACGAGCAGTACTTC.

The CDR3 DNA sequence: TGTGCCAGTCGCCGGGCGGGGGGCCGGGAGACCCAGTACTTC. Encoded protein: CASRRAGGRETQYF. V and J are TRBV19 and TRBJ2-5, with 8 nucleotides matching TRBD2. The CDR3 is made up of 14 amino acids. The trim removed 8 bases at V and 5 bases at J, leaving 10 bases unmatched. Germline lookup yields CDR1 LNHDA and CDR2 SQIVND (reference sequence).

The sample holds a few counts of this clone. The rearrangement links TRBV24-1 to TRBJ2-7, with D possibly TRBD1 on 7 matching bases. CDR1 and CDR2 (germline): KGHDR, SFDVKD. The CDR3 is made up of 14 amino acids. The V end was cut by 10 bases, the J end by 3 bases, with 18 bases between. Here the CDR3 reads CATSEEGAIYEQYF. The CDR3 bases are TGTGCCACTTCTGAGGAGGGGGCAATCTACGAGCAGTACTTC.

The chain uses TRBV15 and TRBJ1-6; D is possibly TRBD1 (6 bases). V shed 0 bases and J shed 10 bases, with 16 bases lying between them. CDR1 is LNHNV and CDR2 is YYDKDF in the germline V gene (reference sequence). This CDR3 has 16 residues. The CDR3: CATSRDQQGGGSPLHF. The CDR3 nucleotides read TGTGCCACCAGCAGAGATCAACAGGGTGGGGGCTCACCCCTCCACTTT.